This TCR beta chain was identified in a study of cytotoxic CD8 clonotypes in ibrutinib-treated CLL. Study-wide context: After median about 69 months, roughly 14 stayed in remission, around twelve progressed; responses around 24 partial, 2 complete. On average, each sample had 255,043 productive templates and tens of thousands of productive rearrangements. Study-wide results and caveats: Public clonotypes showed up rarely, and on treatment they shrank or held steady. Sampling time points were not equivalent between sustained-remission and progressing patients.

Clones were read by immunoSEQ multiplex PCR, and TCRdb kept only the in-frame ones, dropping some. The repertoire holds 120,000 to 150,000 clones, with about 91% as singletons. Note on this clone: Its target is unknown. The CDR3 ends on some other residue instead of the conserved phenylalanine or tryptophan, so this is likely a read error. No DNA is shown, since the ends of the CDR3 on it are uncertain; the CDR3 is the one TCRdb lists.

Germline V gives CDR1 SGHVS, CDR2 FQNEAQ. The CDR3 is 9 residues long, counting both termini. The sequenced sample was PBMCs, obtained after 12 months of ibrutinib treatment. This sequence originates from a human donor with chronic lymphocytic leukemia. J is TRBJ1-2 and V is TRBV7-8. The CDR3 reads CASSLSHRG.